This T cell receptor beta chain came from a study of cytomegalovirus exposure and HLA in healthy donors (dated by TCRdb to about 2017). Looking at the study overall: An earlier analysis of 587 of the donors reported 250 to 350 Gb of sequence data and some 100 million unique TCR beta sequences from about 179 million T cells. To study patterns of TCR occurrence, a later analysis re-analyzed previously published TCR beta repertoires from around 670 donors and added high-resolution HLA genotyping. Donor age, sex, ethnicity and CMV serostatus were compiled together with the repertoire data. Every discovery cohort repertoire had been produced on one sequencing platform. Of the approximately 400 genotyped donors, 80% to 90% were placed in the genetic ancestry cluster associated with self-reported Caucasian donors. Besides the first cohort of hundreds of subjects, a separate validation cohort made up of over 95 different subjects was used. The study profiled the T cell repertoires of 500 to 800 subjects by immunosequencing and related them to cytomegalovirus serostatus. Rather than drawing on any new phenotypic data, the later analysis identified candidate immune exposures from TCR beta sequences and the way those sequences occurred across donors. Genome-wide SNP genotypes for about three fifths of the roughly 670 donors were used in a later genetic analysis, which treated that subset as a discovery cohort. To decide whether each TCR beta V gene segment behaved as functional or pseudogenic, an earlier analysis of some 600 of the donors relied on high-throughput TCR beta sequencing. The study aimed to test whether signatures of past pathogen exposure could be identified by cataloging public T cell receptors. The number of typed donors differed by locus: roughly 620-640 for A, B, C, DRB1 and DQB1; roughly 510 for DQA1; around 580 for DPA1; and some 430 for DPB1. Four or five DR-DQ haplotypes were handled as single units for association and clustering, since linkage in the cohort was strong. Across about 380 genotyped donors of the cohort, an average of roughly 200,000 unique TCR beta nucleotide sequences per donor were sequenced, and about a sixth of those sequences were non-productive. HLA typing included class I and class II loci at four-digit resolution. High-throughput TCR immunosequencing, statistical association of individual TCRs with disease status, and machine learning were combined to predict cytomegalovirus infection status. Approximately 310 gigabases of sequencing data and about 92 million unique TCR sequences made up an early release that covered about 640 HLA-typed donors. Paper-wide results and their limitations: The only immune exposure information available for the cohort was CMV serostatus. In a later genetic analysis, fewer N-insertions in productive TCRs were reported among donors in an Asian-associated ancestry cluster than the approximately 710-donor mean. Correlated functional status among segregating V segments might be attributable to linkage disequilibrium, but an unknown experimental factor could not be ruled out. A later analysis associated some 17,000 TCR beta sequences with specific HLA alleles at a false discovery rate of 0.05. According to a later analysis, TCR association rates differed among HLA loci, with DRB1 alleles showing the most associated TCRs and HLA-C alleles showing the fewest. In a later analysis, HLA-associated TCR beta chains were found to be more clonally expanded and to have lower generation probabilities than equally common non-associated chains. An earlier analysis of around 540 of the donors showed that most TCR beta V segments appeared in productive rearrangements either about 90% or about 30% of the time, which broadly matched IMGT annotations. Strong co-occurrence of HLA alleles, especially DR and DQ, made assigning TCR associations to individual alleles difficult. An association between a missense DCLRE1C variant and V-gene and J-gene trimming of TCR beta chains was found in a later genetic analysis and replicated in an independent cohort. Because HLA typing was missing for some donors at each locus, association tests included only the typed subset. Cytomegalovirus status was reported to be diagnosed by the classifier with high specificity and sensitivity in both the original and validation cohorts. Sequencing depth was assumed to be roughly uniform across donors in the presence/absence analyses, though that assumption may not hold. The cohort was sequenced for TCR beta chains only, and without alpha or paired-chain data the features that could be detected were limited. Most CMV-associated TCR beta chains appeared to be HLA-restricted in a later analysis, and the HLA associations seemed to be driven largely by CMV exposure. In the study, about 150 TCR beta chains were listed as associated with cytomegalovirus. The sequencing pipeline was judged likely to have produced a cluster of highly shared sequence variants as a technical artifact. In vitro tests confirmed that a few of the cytomegalovirus-associated TCR beta chains recognize cytomegalovirus antigens. The authors suggested that the approach could potentially be generalized to other disease states and immunological phenotypes. According to a later analysis, parvovirus B19, influenza, CMV and Epstein-Barr virus appeared linked to several top co-occurrence clusters. Some 15 rarely observed V segments, including chromosome 9 orphons, were excluded from the earlier analysis of about 610 of the donors because counts were too low. Some IMGT-functional V segments, including TRBV6-2 and TRBV6-3, could not be told apart with the 87-base-pair reads, so those segments were excluded. Most TCR sequences were seen in very few donors, while some public TCRs were found in many individuals. A further reported finding was that TCR beta sequences accurately predicted the HLA-A and HLA-B alleles for most subjects in the first cohort.

The method behind the library was the immunoSEQ multiplex PCR assay. The multiplex PCR relied on a mix of 60 forward primers for TCR Vbeta segments and 13 reverse primers for TCR Jbeta segments. Amplification of the CDR3 region of rearranged TCR beta genes was performed with a multiplex PCR assay on genomic DNA. The amplified TCR beta libraries were sequenced on the Illumina HiSeq System as 87-base-pair reads. The source study handled its data this way. A later analysis counted approximately 74 million unique TCR beta chains across the 690 or so repertoires, and 9.5 million to 11 million of these chains were shared by at least two donors. A nearest-neighbor algorithm error-corrected the raw reads and collapsed the reads into unique sequences, merging closely related sequences to remove PCR and sequencing errors. To assign V, D and J gene segments, CDR3 sequences were aligned to IMGT reference sequences. Each retained sequence needed at least a six-nucleotide match to both a V gene segment and a J gene segment. A rearrangement was called productive if the CDR3 had no stop codons and remained in frame with V and J, and every other rearrangement was called non-productive. CDR3 was defined according to IMGT convention as the region running from the second conserved V-encoded cysteine to the conserved J-encoded phenylalanine. The earlier analysis of 587 of the donors excluded any sequence lacking an unambiguous match to a single V gene segment. In an earlier analysis of approximately 550 of the donors, V segments were called functional above 56.7% productive rearrangements and were called segregating when the between-donor standard deviation exceeded 5%. A statistical classification framework was built to diagnose cytomegalovirus status from the catalog of TCR beta chain sequences. A later analysis assigned V and J genes by comparing TCR nucleotide sequences with IMGT/GENE-DB human TR gene sequences. In a later analysis, CDR3 sequences and most-parsimonious VDJ recombination scenarios were assigned using the TCRdist pipeline. In a later analysis, each TCR beta chain was defined by its CDR3 amino acid sequence together with its V-gene family, and reads lacking a unique V-gene family were excluded. To address suspected cross-contamination and a sequencing artifact, a later analysis removed 592 highly shared, low-generation-probability nucleotide sequences. For each public chain, a later analysis derived a clonal expansion index from normalized ranks of inferred template counts within each repertoire. Generation probabilities in a later analysis came from a VDJ recombination model fitted to out-of-frame rearrangements, and those results were checked against IGoR. Hypergeometric tests were used in a later analysis to score TCR-TCR, TCR-HLA and TCR-CMV co-occurrence, with a repertoire-size bias correction applied to the TCR pairs. To estimate false discovery rates, a later analysis permuted the HLA or CMV assignments 20 times. In a later analysis, co-occurring TCRs were grouped using DBSCAN, and TCRdist sequence similarity was added for clustering within HLA-allele-positive subsets. Repertoires with fewer than 30,000 or more than 120,000 public chains were left out of co-occurrence clustering, as were four to six repertoires with anomalous nucleotide sharing. TCRdb holds this immuneACCESS table with in-frame rearrangements only. Some clones are missing; in checked studies, unresolved V genes explain under half, and the rest has no known cause. From that table come the V and J calls and clone size; the DNA was used to work out D and trimming. This sample lists 90,000 to 100,000 clones; about two thirds were detected once. The top ten clonotypes cover around 2.3% of the sample.

In total, about 650 healthy bone marrow donors made up the cohort. Cohort members were all nominally healthy when sampled, although unrecorded immune exposures were likely present. The donor tested CMV seronegative and was one of the 352 seronegative cohort members. Each donor provided a peripheral blood sample, and peripheral blood mononuclear cells were used for TCR beta sequencing. The Qiagen DNeasy Blood Extraction Kit was used to extract genomic DNA from the blood cell samples. This clone has only a few counts. This clone's antigen is unknown. Base quality data are lacking; no much larger clone is found one base away. Measured from the cysteine to the phenylalanine, the CDR3 is 13 residues long. Only the CDR3 portion is preserved as DNA: 39 bases, with reading frame beginning at the first base. CDR1 and CDR2 (LGHNA, YSLEER) derive from the germline V gene. V lost 0 bases and J lost 4 bases; the stretch between them is 6 bases long.

The clonotype originates from a man aged 50 to 60 in good health and CMV-seronegative. Sample: PBMCs. The chain employs TRBV4-3 and TRBJ1-1; a weak D assignment points to TRBD1 (6 bases agree). The CDR3 in this case is CASSQEGGTEAFF. The nucleotide sequence reads as follows: TGCGCCAGCAGCCAAGAAGGGGGCACTGAAGCTTTCTTT.